These 5 T cell receptor beta chains originate from one sample sequenced in a study of cytomegalovirus exposure and HLA in healthy donors. Researchers ran the PCR with 60 Vbeta and 13 Jbeta primers. Using immunoSEQ multiplex PCR, the repertoire was profiled, and TCRdb retains in-frame clones only, with some absent. This table holds under 200,000 clones, 82% found once. The sample was PBMCs. These receptors originate from a woman between 18 and 29 years old in good health and CMV-seronegative.

This chain's CDR3 is CASSILGRSSTGELFF. The CDR3 coding sequence is TGTGCCAGTAGTATCCTGGGTAGGAGTTCTACCGGGGAGCTGTTTTTT. The gene calls are TRBV19 and TRBJ2-2; D is ambiguous. The CDR3 runs 16 residues. V lost 3 bases and J 5 bases, leaving 16 bases between the germline ends. From germline, CDR1 is LNHDA and CDR2 SQIVND (reference sequence).

The gene calls are TRBV5-8 and TRBJ2-1; D is perhaps TRBD1 (6 bases). The V gene lost 4 bases and the J gene lost 5 bases, with 13 bases spanning the gap. Germline-derived CDR1 and CDR2 are SGHTS and YDEGEE. The CDR3 runs 14 residues. The CDR3 sequence: CASSPLRGNNEQFF. The CDR3 DNA sequence: TGTGCCAGCAGCCCCCTGAGGGGGAACAATGAGCAGTTCTTC.

The chain links TRBV19 to TRBJ1-5, with 8 positions matching TRBD1. Germline V CDR1 and CDR2: LNHDA, SQIVND (reference sequence). The V segment lost 1 base and the J segment 1 base; nucleotides outside the gene matches: 9. There are 18 residues in the CDR3. The CDR3 reads CASSIVGGQGRSNQPQHF. The CDR3 region has the DNA TGTGCCAGTAGTATAGTCGGCGGACAGGGAAGGAGCAATCAGCCCCAGCATTTT.

Note on this clone: At one end the junction does not follow the germline gene, possibly because of a read error. The chain uses TRBV7-9 and TRBJ1-1; maybe TRBD1 (5 bases). The CDR3 has 18 amino acids. Per germline, CDR1 SEHNR and CDR2 FQNEAQ (reference sequence). In DNA, the CDR3 is TGTTCCAGCAGCCCCCCCGCCAGGGTAGGGGCGGGGGACACTGAAGCTTTCTTT. It specifies CSSSPPARVGAGDTEAFF.

The rearrangement uses TRBV30 and TRBJ2-5; tentatively, D is TRBD2 (5 bases). V was shortened by 0 bases and J by 4 bases, with 9 bases between the two germline ends. The CDR3 runs 13 residues. The germline V gene has CDR1 GTSNPN and CDR2 SVGIG (reference sequence). This CDR3 reads CAWSVPGLETQYF. CDR3 DNA: TGTGCCTGGAGTGTCCCGGGGTTAGAGACCCAGTACTTC.